This TCR beta chain came from a study of OX40 agonist ivuxolimab in advanced cancers. As for the study in general: Three patients got partial responses; one had hepatocellular carcinoma and two had cutaneous melanoma. Study results and limitations: Researchers did not determine the expanded peripheral T cells' antigen specificity.

Comment on this clone: Its antigen is unknown.

Germline-derived CDR1 and CDR2 are MNHEY and SVGAGI. V was trimmed by 7 bases and J by 11 bases, leaving 17 bases between them. The CDR3 length is 12 residues. Clones were sequenced by immunoSEQ multiplex PCR, and TCRdb holds only the in-frame ones, with some missing. The table lists tens of thousands of clones, about 90% of them singletons. The material was CD4+ or CD8+ T cells sorted from blood, obtained in a trial of the OX40 agonist ivuxolimab. The chain recombines TRBV6-5 with TRBJ1-2; weak D call: TRBD1 (6 bases). This clonotype was obtained from an adult with an advanced solid tumor such as melanoma, head and neck, liver or kidney cancer. The CDR3 spells CASNTGQARYTF. CDR3 coding DNA: TGTGCCAGCAACACGGGACAAGCGCGTTACACCTTC.